These 22 T cell receptor beta chains originate from one sample sequenced in a study of vaccination effects on CD4 cells after COVID-19 (dated by TCRdb to the early 2020s). The library came from the immunoSEQ multiplex PCR assay. Here the immuneACCESS table is served through TCRdb, limited to in-frame sequences with V and J called. Missing clones are a known gap in these copies; in checked studies unresolved V genes cover under half, and the rest lacks a known reason. This sample comprises about 20,000 clones, approximately 70% of them detected only once. The top ten constitute roughly a tenth of the sample. To identify antigen-specific CD4+ T cell clonotypes by their expansion, the ViraFEST assay first stimulated PBMC with viral peptide pools and then applied TCR sequencing. After around 10 days of culture, CD4+ T cells were isolated with the EasySep CD4+ T cell isolation kit. The absence of prior SARS-CoV-2 infection in healthy vaccine recipients was confirmed by negative nucleocapsid antibodies before and after vaccination.

Their antigens are not known. The sequencing used CD4+ T cells from PBMCs cultured with HCoV-NL63 spike peptides, collected before COVID-19 vaccination. What this sample's cell subset or site label stands for: HCoV-NL63 spike overlapping peptide pool stimulation. These receptors were taken from a human donor who received a COVID-19 vaccine.

This chain uses TRBV14 with TRBJ1-6; D is unclear. Trimming cost V 5 bases and J 10 bases, with 18 bases left between them. The CDR3 runs 15 residues. Germline loops: CDR1 SGHDN, CDR2 FVKESK. The CDR3 nucleotides are TGTGCCAGCAGCGCCTTCTACGGAGTTGAGTCACCCCTCCACTTT. Encoded protein: CASSAFYGVESPLHF.

CDR3 sequence reads: CASSYSPGTRNREQYF. The DNA of the CDR3 is TGTGCCAGCAGTTACTCGCCCGGGACTAGGAATCGGGAGCAGTACTTC. The chain links TRBV6-7 to TRBJ2-7, with 8 positions matching TRBD2. TRBV6-7 is an ORF for which the function is uncertain. With 0 bases clipped from V and 7 bases from J, the junction kept 11 bases outside the gene matches. The CDR3 loop spans 16 amino acids.

The gene calls are TRBV6-4 and TRBJ2-1, with 8 nucleotides matching TRBD2. V lost 6 bases, J lost 15 bases, and 10 bases stayed unmatched. In germline, CDR1 is MRHNA, CDR2 SNTAGT. The CDR3 is made up of 12 amino acids. This CDR3 is CASRDGGGPMFF. DNA of the CDR3: TGTGCCAGCAGAGACGGGGGGGGGCCTATGTTCTTC.

This chain links TRBV2 with TRBJ2-3; a possible D gene is TRBD1 (6 bases). This CDR3 spans 14 amino acids. With 4 bases removed from V and 6 bases from J, the gap between germline ends came to 14 bases. In germline, CDR1 is SNHLY, CDR2 FYNNEI. CDR3 amino acids: CASSGDMARDTQYF. The DNA of the CDR3 is TGTGCCAGCAGTGGGGACATGGCCCGGGATACGCAGTATTTT.

The rearrangement uses TRBV6-1 and TRBJ2-7; either TRBD1 or TRBD2 may fit D (5 bases each). Germline V gene lookup returns CDR1 MNHNS and CDR2 SASEGT. The CDR3 spans 15 residues. V was shortened by 1 base and J by 2 bases, with 12 bases between the two germline ends. CDR3 coding DNA: TGTGCCAGCAGTGAAGAGAGGGGACGGGCCTACGAGCAGTACTTC. This codes for CASSEERGRAYEQYF.

In this sample, this clone turned up a few times. V usage is TRBV5-1 and J usage is TRBJ2-3, with D hard to call. The CDR3 is 13 amino acids. V was pared by 3 bases and J by 2 bases, with 7 bases between. Germline V gives CDR1 SGHRS, CDR2 YFSETQ. CDR3 DNA: TGCGCCAGCAGCTCGGAAGTCACAGATACGCAGTATTTT. Its translation: CASSSEVTDTQYF.

The chain has TRBV15 and TRBJ1-1; no reliable D call. V was clipped by 0 bases and J by 0 bases, with 11 bases between them. CDR3 length: 16 amino acids. CDR1 and CDR2 (germline): LNHNV, YYDKDF (reference sequence). CDR3 in amino acids: CATSRDTGRLNTEAFF. In DNA, the CDR3 is TGTGCCACCAGCAGAGATACCGGACGGTTGAACACTGAAGCTTTCTTT.

This chain connects TRBV11-1 to TRBJ1-2; a weak D match, TRBD1 (6 bases). V was pared by 4 bases and J by 5 bases, with 14 bases between. This CDR3 has 14 amino acids. Germline lookup yields CDR1 SGHAT and CDR2 FQDESV (reference sequence). The CDR3 sequence: CASSSGTTTYGYTF. The DNA of the CDR3 is TGTGCCAGCAGCTCCGGGACAACCACATATGGCTACACCTTC.

This chain uses TRBV5-1 with TRBJ1-1, with 9 nucleotides matching TRBD1. The V and J ends lost 4 bases and 6 bases, in that order; junction bases with no gene match: 10. Germline assignment: CDR1 SGHRS and CDR2 YFSETQ. CDR3 length: 15 residues. CDR3 region: CASSVSGTGIAEAFF. For the CDR3, the DNA is TGCGCCAGCAGCGTGTCCGGGACAGGGATCGCTGAAGCTTTCTTT. Drawing the rest from reference TRBV5-1 and TRBJ1-1, the complete variable domain is KAGVTQTPRYLIKTRGQQVTLSCSPISGHRSVSWYQQTPGQGLQFLFEYFSETQRNKGNFPGRFSGRQFSNSRSEMNVSTLELGDSALYLCASSVSGTGIAEAFFGQGTRLTVV.

Points on this clone: Other DNA sequences within the sample encode an identical CDR3. The CDR3 DNA follows: TGTGCCACCAGCAGAGCAGCGGGAAGCTACAATGAGCAGTTCTTC. Translation: CATSRAAGSYNEQFF. The rearrangement uses TRBV15 and TRBJ2-1; the match to TRBD2 covers 7 bases. The CDR3 is 15 amino acids. V shed 1 base, J shed 3 bases, and the junction held 3 bases outside the gene matches. Germline CDR1 is LNHNV and CDR2 is YYDKDF (reference sequence).

The chain recombines TRBV5-6 with TRBJ1-2; 9 bases fit TRBD1. With V trimmed by 4 bases and J by 8 bases, 15 bases remained unmatched. Germline values: CDR1 SGHDT, CDR2 YYEEEE. CDR3 size: 16 residues. The CDR3 DNA is TGTGCCAGCAGCCGGCACGGGACAGGGATACAGGGCGGCTACACCTTC. Its protein product is CASSRHGTGIQGGYTF. The full variable domain, completed using reference TRBV5-6 and TRBJ1-2, is DAGVTQSPTHLIKTRGQQVTLRCSPKSGHDTVSWYQQALGQGPQFIFQYYEEEERQRGNFPDRFSGHQFPNYSSELNVNALLLGDSALYLCASSRHGTGIQGGYTFGSGTRLTVV.

This clone was seen just once. The chain uses TRBV20-1 and TRBJ2-3; TRBD2 matches 8 bases. The trim removed 3 bases at V and 3 bases at J, leaving 8 bases unmatched. The CDR3 has 15 residues. Germline V gene lookup returns CDR1 DFQATT and CDR2 SNEGSKA (reference sequence). CDR3 protein: CSASSTSGLTDTQYF. The CDR3 DNA reads TGCAGTGCTAGTTCTACTAGCGGACTAACAGATACGCAGTATTTT.

In its sample, this clone was seen a few times. This chain joins TRBV5-1 and TRBJ2-7, with D perhaps given as TRBD1 or TRBD2 (5 bases each). Germline lookup yields CDR1 SGHRS and CDR2 YFSETQ. Trimming pared 5 bases from V and 0 bases from J, leaving 15 bases between. This CDR3 has 15 amino acids. In nucleotides, the CDR3 is TGCGCCAGCAGTCTATCCACGGGGCCCTCCTACGAGCAGTACTTC. As protein: CASSLSTGPSYEQYF.

This rearrangement joins TRBV19 to TRBJ1-2; the D gene is possibly TRBD1 (6 bases). This CDR3 is built from 14 residues. V gave up 3 bases and J gave up 2 bases, with 10 bases separating them. CDR1 is LNHDA and CDR2 is SQIVND in the germline V gene (reference sequence). The CDR3 DNA is TGTGCCAGTAGTATCGACAGGCGGAACTATGGCTACACCTTC. Its translation is CASSIDRRNYGYTF.

The chain employs TRBV19 and TRBJ1-2; possible D gene TRBD1, 6 bases. The CDR3 covers 14 residues. V was shortened by 5 bases and J by 6 bases, with 16 bases between the two germline ends. The V gene's germline CDR1 is LNHDA and CDR2 SQIVND (reference sequence). CDR3 protein: CASSGGARGNGYTF. The CDR3 DNA reads as TGTGCCAGTAGTGGGGGGGCACGGGGAAATGGCTACACCTTC. The variable domain in full, completed from reference TRBV19 and TRBJ1-2, reads DGGITQSPKYLFRKEGQNVTLSCEQNLNHDAMYWYRQDPGQGLRLIYYSQIVNDFQKGDIAEGYSVSREKKESFPLTVTSAQKNPTAFYLCASSGGARGNGYTFGSGTRLTVV.

In DNA form, the CDR3 reads TGTGCCAGCAGCCCTCTGGACGGACGTAAGGCGGGAGTAGGGTCCTACGAGCAGTACTTC. Amino acids: CASSPLDGRKAGVGSYEQYF. This sequence joins TRBV14 and TRBJ2-7; 7 bases map to TRBD2. The CDR3 extends over 20 amino acids. V was pared by 4 bases and J by 1 base, with 22 bases of the junction left unmatched. Germline assignment: CDR1 SGHDN and CDR2 FVKESK.

There are a few counts of this clone. The rearrangement uses TRBV6-5 and TRBJ2-7, with TRBD2 as a possible D gene (6 bases). The CDR3 consists of 14 residues. The germline gives CDR1 MNHEY, CDR2 SVGAGI. Trimming stripped 4 bases from V and 4 bases from J, with 14 bases between. For the CDR3, the DNA is TGTGCCAGCAGTTTCCTAGCGACGACTTACGAGCAGTACTTC. The encoded protein is CASSFLATTYEQYF.

The V call is TRBV7-9, the J call TRBJ2-2; D unclear. The CDR3 loop spans 13 amino acids. Trimming stripped 3 bases from V and 3 bases from J, with 5 bases between. CDR1 is SEHNR, CDR2 FQNEAQ, per germline (reference sequence). This chain's CDR3 is CASSFLYTGELFF. The CDR3, as DNA: TGTGCCAGCAGCTTCCTTTACACCGGGGAGCTGTTTTTT. The full variable domain, its missing parts supplied by reference TRBV7-9 and TRBJ2-2, is DTGVSQNPRHKITKRGQNVTFRCDPISEHNRLYWYRQTLGQGPEFLTYFQNEAQLEKSRLLSDRFSAERPKGSFSTLEIQRTEQGDSAMYLCASSFLYTGELFFGEGSRLTVL.

The chain uses TRBV19 and TRBJ2-5, with 7 bases aligning to TRBD1. The CDR3 has 15 amino acids. J lost 4 bases, V lost 1 base, and 6 bases had no gene match. The germline V gene encodes CDR1 LNHDA and CDR2 SQIVND (reference sequence). The CDR3, as DNA: TGTGCCAGTAGTATAGCCGACAGGGTTCCAGAGACCCAGTACTTC. Encoded protein: CASSIADRVPETQYF.

This clone has a single count. The chain has TRBV5-1 and TRBJ2-3, with 7 bases that match TRBD1. V was pared by 4 bases and J by 5 bases, with 7 bases of the junction left unmatched. Germline CDR1 and CDR2: SGHRS and YFSETQ. This CDR3 is 14 amino acids long. The CDR3 DNA reads TGCGCCAGCAGCGTGGGCCAGGGGGAAGATACGCAGTATTTT. It is translated as CASSVGQGEDTQYF.

This chain uses TRBV5-1 with TRBJ1-2, with D tentatively TRBD1 (5 bases). V lost 2 bases and J lost 0, with 14 bases in between. Germline V gene sequence: CDR1 SGHRS, CDR2 YFSETQ. The CDR3 loop spans 16 amino acids. CDR3 sequence: CASSFNTGVANYGYTF. The CDR3 DNA is TGCGCCAGCAGCTTTAATACAGGAGTAGCTAACTATGGCTACACCTTC.

The chain couples TRBV3-1 (or the pseudogene TRBV3-2) to TRBJ2-5; TRBD2 matches 8 bases. The CDR3 loop spans 17 amino acids. V shed 5 bases and J 5 bases; nucleotides not matched to a gene: 16. Germline lookup yields CDR1 LGHDT and CDR2 YNNKEL (reference sequence). For the CDR3, the DNA is TGTGCCAGCAGCTACGATTTAGCGGGAATCGGGCGGGAGACCCAGTACTTC. Protein sequence: CASSYDLAGIGRETQYF.